A single sample gave rise to the 20 T cell receptor beta chains below, sequenced in a study of CD8+CD57+ T cells in acquired aplastic anemia. Genomic DNA, serving as template, underwent TCR beta VDJ and CDR3 profiling. TCRdb re-called the reads with MiXCR, one entry per CDR3 protein. Of a few hundred thousand distinct CDR3 sequences in the sample, around 49% were seen once. In patients chosen for sequencing, flow cytometry had shown CD8+CD57+ cell expansion. The sequenced sample was sorted CD4+, CD8+, or CD8+CD57+ T cells (not recorded which) from PBMCs. These receptors were collected from a human donor with aplastic anemia.

This clonotype has ten or more counts. The chain links TRBV24-1 to TRBJ2-5; no clear D. Germline CDR1 KGHDR, CDR2 SFDVKD. CDR3 size: 13 residues. Trimming cost V 2 bases and J 3 bases, with 6 bases left between them. DNA for the CDR3: TGTGCCACCAGTGATTACGACAAAGAGACCCAGTACTTC. Its protein is CATSDYDKETQYF.

There are many counts of this clonotype. V and J are TRBV29-1 and TRBJ1-1; 8 nucleotides match TRBD1. CDR1 and CDR2 from the germline V gene are SQVTM and ANQGSEA. V lost 7 bases, J lost 5 bases, and 3 bases stayed unmatched. The CDR3 runs 11 residues. The CDR3 loop is CSGTGLTEAFF. The CDR3 DNA reads TGCAGCGGGACAGGGCTGACTGAAGCTTTCTTT.

The chain carries TRBV7-8 and TRBJ2-5; possibly TRBD2 for D (6 bases). V shed 7 bases and J shed 1 base, with 16 bases lying between them. This CDR3 region has 15 residues. The germline CDR1 and CDR2 sequences are SGHVS and FQNEAQ. CDR3 amino acids: CASNNPGELQETQYF. CDR3 DNA: TGTGCCAGCAACAACCCGGGGGAACTCCAAGAGACCCAGTACTTC.

V usage is TRBV18 and J usage is TRBJ1-2; TRBD1 agrees at 9 bases. The CDR3 sequence is 15 residues long. CDR1 and CDR2 (germline): KGHSH, LQKENI. J lost 7 bases, V lost 6 bases, and 12 bases had no gene match. Here the CDR3 DNA reads TGTGCCAGCTCTAGCTTTGACAGGGGGAAAGGTGGCTACACCTTC. Translating gives CASSSFDRGKGGYTF.

This sequence joins TRBV20-1 and TRBJ2-1; 14 positions match TRBD2. CDR3 length: 16 residues. Germline V lookup: CDR1 DFQATT, CDR2 SNEGSKA (reference sequence). The J segment lost 6 bases and the V segment lost 7 bases, leaving 11 bases of the junction unmatched. The CDR3 nucleotides read TGCAGTGGAGGGGGGACTAGCGGGAGTTTGGGCAATGAGCAGTTCTTC. This sequence encodes CSGGGTSGSLGNEQFF.

To note about this clonotype: A much larger clone sits a single nucleotide away, making a read error possible. This is likely a read error, given that the CDR3 carries no conserved phenylalanine or tryptophan at its end. The chain links TRBV19 to TRBJ2-7; tentative D call: TRBD1 (8 bases). With 5 bases removed from V and 8 bases from J, the gap between germline ends came to 19 bases. This CDR3 spans 14 amino acids. Germline V gene lookup returns CDR1 LNHDA and CDR2 SQIVND (reference sequence). CDR3 nucleotides: TGTGCCAGTAGTCAACAGGGGGGGGAAGAAAAGCAGTACCTC. Translation: CASSQQGGEEKQYL.

This chain uses TRBV10-1 with TRBJ2-5; D is ambiguous. Trimming removed 2 bases from V and 2 bases from J, with 9 bases in between. The CDR3 covers 14 residues. Germline-derived CDR1 and CDR2 are WNHNN and SYGVQD (reference sequence). The chain's CDR3 is CASSERLGQETQYF. In DNA, the CDR3 is TGCGCCAGCAGTGAGAGGCTAGGACAAGAGACCCAGTACTTC.

The chain couples TRBV7-8 to TRBJ1-1, with 7 positions matching TRBD1. The CDR3 extends over 17 amino acids. With V trimmed by 5 bases and J by 6 bases, 18 bases remained unmatched. Germline V CDR1 and CDR2: SGHVS, FQNEAQ. In DNA, the CDR3 is TGTGCCAGCAGCGCCTCCTGGACAGGCGGGGATGGGGCTGAAGCTTTCTTT. This encodes CASSASWTGGDGAEAFF.

This clonotype has a count of ten or more. This chain links TRBV10-3 with TRBJ1-6; no definite D call. Germline CDR1 reads ENHRY; CDR2 reads SYGVKD. This CDR3 region has 15 residues. Trimming cost V 8 bases and J 5 bases, with 16 bases left between them. For the CDR3, the DNA is TGTGCCATCCAGCAAGGAGGCAGGAATAATTCACCCCTCCACTTT. Encoded protein: CAIQQGGRNNSPLHF.

This clonotype was seen at least ten times. The V gene is TRBV7-9, the J gene TRBJ1-2; D remains ambiguous. This CDR3 contains 13 residues. The germline CDR1 and CDR2 sequences are SEHNR and FQNEAQ (reference sequence). V lost 1 base and J 3 bases, leaving 6 bases between the germline ends. CDR3 nucleotide sequence: TGTGCCAGCAGCTTAGGGCTTTACTATGGCTACACCTTC. Its translation: CASSLGLYYGYTF.

This clonotype was counted at least ten times. The chain recombines TRBV7-9 with TRBJ1-5; no firm D call. V dropped 1 base and J dropped 6 bases, with 10 bases sitting between them. Looked up from germline, CDR1 is SEHNR and CDR2 is FQNEAQ (reference sequence). The CDR3 runs to 14 residues. This chain's CDR3 is CASSLEAGAQPQHF. The CDR3 DNA reads TGTGCCAGCAGCTTAGAGGCAGGCGCTCAGCCCCAGCATTTT.

In regard to this clonotype: Here the CDR3 omits its conserved ending phenylalanine or tryptophan, so a read error is the likely source. This chain links TRBV20-1 with TRBJ2-5; D may match TRBD1 or TRBD2 (5 bases each). Deletions cut 1 base from V and 2 bases from J, with 11 bases between. In germline, CDR1 is DFQATT, CDR2 SNEGSKA (reference sequence). The CDR3 length is 14 residues. CDR3 DNA: TGCAGTGCTAGAGCCGGGACCGCTCAAGAGACCCAGTACTCC. It is translated as CSARAGTAQETQYS.

The J gene is TRBJ2-5, the V gene TRBV14; D tentatively fits TRBD1 or TRBD2 (6 bases each). The ends were cut back, 1 base at V and 2 bases at J, with 14 bases in the middle. Germline V lookup: CDR1 SGHDN, CDR2 FVKESK. The length of the CDR3 is 16 residues. CDR3 DNA: TGTGCCAGCAGCCAAGTTAGGAGGGGGAGACAAGAGACCCAGTACTTC. Encoded protein: CASSQVRRGRQETQYF.

This clonotype occurred many times. A clone one base away is much larger, so this may be a read error. The chain employs TRBV7-9 and TRBJ2-5, with D possibly matching TRBD1 (7 bases). The V gene lost 6 bases and the J gene lost 4 bases, with 15 bases spanning the gap. The CDR3 extends over 14 amino acids. CDR1 is SEHNR, CDR2 FQNEAQ, per germline (reference sequence). CDR3 in amino acids: CASSSQGGIETQYF. The CDR3, as DNA: TGTGCCAGCAGTTCCCAGGGGGGCATAGAGACCCAGTACTTC.

The sample holds a few counts of this clonotype. J is TRBJ1-1 and V is TRBV10-3, with 9 bases lining up with TRBD1. Germline V lookup: CDR1 ENHRY, CDR2 SYGVKD. Trimming cost V 8 bases and J 5 bases; bases outside gene matches: 3. The CDR3 loop spans 12 amino acids. CDR3 loop: CAIGDRVTEAFF. CDR3 bases: TGTGCCATCGGGGACAGGGTAACTGAAGCTTTCTTT.

The rearrangement joins TRBV7-9 to TRBJ2-3, with D unclear. The CDR3 is 14 residues long. Germline V CDR1 and CDR2: SEHNR, FQNEAQ (reference sequence). The ends were cut back, 3 bases at V and 4 bases at J, with 11 bases in the middle. CDR3 bases: TGTGCCAGCAGCTTGGGGTCGATCGCAGATACGCAGTATTTT. As protein: CASSLGSIADTQYF.

This clonotype was counted at least ten times. J is TRBJ2-2 and V is TRBV5-6; unclear D gene. Germline V gene data show CDR1 as SGHDT and CDR2 as YYEEEE. Trimming removed 0 bases at V and 3 bases at J, with 9 bases between. The CDR3 extends over 15 amino acids. The CDR3 coding sequence is TGTGCCAGCAGCTTGGTCGTTGGGGACACCGGGGAGCTGTTTTTT. Encoded protein: CASSLVVGDTGELFF.

This clonotype was counted many times. The chain is built from TRBV19 and TRBJ2-1, with D possibly being TRBD2 (6 bases). This CDR3 contains 15 residues. With 5 bases removed from V and 9 bases from J, the gap between germline ends came to 20 bases. Germline V gene data show CDR1 as LNHDA and CDR2 as SQIVND (reference sequence). The CDR3 DNA is TGTGCCAGTAGTCAGACTAGTTCGGGATTTGCTGAGCAGTTCTTC. Translated, it gives CASSQTSSGFAEQFF.

In this sample, this clonotype turned up many times. The chain uses TRBV5-1 and TRBJ2-6; D is undetermined. The length of the CDR3 is 17 residues. CDR1 and CDR2 from the germline V gene are SGHRS and YFSETQ. V shed 2 bases and J shed 0 bases, with 12 bases lying between them. In DNA form, the CDR3 reads TGCGCCAGCAGCTTTCGTGACCGATACTCTGGGGCCAACGTCCTGACTTTC. Amino acid sequence: CASSFRDRYSGANVLTF.

This chain links TRBV6-2 or TRBV6-3 with TRBJ2-1; tentative D call: TRBD2 (6 bases). The germline V gene has CDR1 MNHEY and CDR2 SVGEGT. V lost 2 bases to trimming and J lost 12 bases, with 17 bases between them. The CDR3 length is 14 residues. The CDR3: CASSYLPTSGGQFF. The DNA for the CDR3 is TGTGCCAGCAGTTACCTCCCGACTAGTGGTGGGCAGTTCTTC.